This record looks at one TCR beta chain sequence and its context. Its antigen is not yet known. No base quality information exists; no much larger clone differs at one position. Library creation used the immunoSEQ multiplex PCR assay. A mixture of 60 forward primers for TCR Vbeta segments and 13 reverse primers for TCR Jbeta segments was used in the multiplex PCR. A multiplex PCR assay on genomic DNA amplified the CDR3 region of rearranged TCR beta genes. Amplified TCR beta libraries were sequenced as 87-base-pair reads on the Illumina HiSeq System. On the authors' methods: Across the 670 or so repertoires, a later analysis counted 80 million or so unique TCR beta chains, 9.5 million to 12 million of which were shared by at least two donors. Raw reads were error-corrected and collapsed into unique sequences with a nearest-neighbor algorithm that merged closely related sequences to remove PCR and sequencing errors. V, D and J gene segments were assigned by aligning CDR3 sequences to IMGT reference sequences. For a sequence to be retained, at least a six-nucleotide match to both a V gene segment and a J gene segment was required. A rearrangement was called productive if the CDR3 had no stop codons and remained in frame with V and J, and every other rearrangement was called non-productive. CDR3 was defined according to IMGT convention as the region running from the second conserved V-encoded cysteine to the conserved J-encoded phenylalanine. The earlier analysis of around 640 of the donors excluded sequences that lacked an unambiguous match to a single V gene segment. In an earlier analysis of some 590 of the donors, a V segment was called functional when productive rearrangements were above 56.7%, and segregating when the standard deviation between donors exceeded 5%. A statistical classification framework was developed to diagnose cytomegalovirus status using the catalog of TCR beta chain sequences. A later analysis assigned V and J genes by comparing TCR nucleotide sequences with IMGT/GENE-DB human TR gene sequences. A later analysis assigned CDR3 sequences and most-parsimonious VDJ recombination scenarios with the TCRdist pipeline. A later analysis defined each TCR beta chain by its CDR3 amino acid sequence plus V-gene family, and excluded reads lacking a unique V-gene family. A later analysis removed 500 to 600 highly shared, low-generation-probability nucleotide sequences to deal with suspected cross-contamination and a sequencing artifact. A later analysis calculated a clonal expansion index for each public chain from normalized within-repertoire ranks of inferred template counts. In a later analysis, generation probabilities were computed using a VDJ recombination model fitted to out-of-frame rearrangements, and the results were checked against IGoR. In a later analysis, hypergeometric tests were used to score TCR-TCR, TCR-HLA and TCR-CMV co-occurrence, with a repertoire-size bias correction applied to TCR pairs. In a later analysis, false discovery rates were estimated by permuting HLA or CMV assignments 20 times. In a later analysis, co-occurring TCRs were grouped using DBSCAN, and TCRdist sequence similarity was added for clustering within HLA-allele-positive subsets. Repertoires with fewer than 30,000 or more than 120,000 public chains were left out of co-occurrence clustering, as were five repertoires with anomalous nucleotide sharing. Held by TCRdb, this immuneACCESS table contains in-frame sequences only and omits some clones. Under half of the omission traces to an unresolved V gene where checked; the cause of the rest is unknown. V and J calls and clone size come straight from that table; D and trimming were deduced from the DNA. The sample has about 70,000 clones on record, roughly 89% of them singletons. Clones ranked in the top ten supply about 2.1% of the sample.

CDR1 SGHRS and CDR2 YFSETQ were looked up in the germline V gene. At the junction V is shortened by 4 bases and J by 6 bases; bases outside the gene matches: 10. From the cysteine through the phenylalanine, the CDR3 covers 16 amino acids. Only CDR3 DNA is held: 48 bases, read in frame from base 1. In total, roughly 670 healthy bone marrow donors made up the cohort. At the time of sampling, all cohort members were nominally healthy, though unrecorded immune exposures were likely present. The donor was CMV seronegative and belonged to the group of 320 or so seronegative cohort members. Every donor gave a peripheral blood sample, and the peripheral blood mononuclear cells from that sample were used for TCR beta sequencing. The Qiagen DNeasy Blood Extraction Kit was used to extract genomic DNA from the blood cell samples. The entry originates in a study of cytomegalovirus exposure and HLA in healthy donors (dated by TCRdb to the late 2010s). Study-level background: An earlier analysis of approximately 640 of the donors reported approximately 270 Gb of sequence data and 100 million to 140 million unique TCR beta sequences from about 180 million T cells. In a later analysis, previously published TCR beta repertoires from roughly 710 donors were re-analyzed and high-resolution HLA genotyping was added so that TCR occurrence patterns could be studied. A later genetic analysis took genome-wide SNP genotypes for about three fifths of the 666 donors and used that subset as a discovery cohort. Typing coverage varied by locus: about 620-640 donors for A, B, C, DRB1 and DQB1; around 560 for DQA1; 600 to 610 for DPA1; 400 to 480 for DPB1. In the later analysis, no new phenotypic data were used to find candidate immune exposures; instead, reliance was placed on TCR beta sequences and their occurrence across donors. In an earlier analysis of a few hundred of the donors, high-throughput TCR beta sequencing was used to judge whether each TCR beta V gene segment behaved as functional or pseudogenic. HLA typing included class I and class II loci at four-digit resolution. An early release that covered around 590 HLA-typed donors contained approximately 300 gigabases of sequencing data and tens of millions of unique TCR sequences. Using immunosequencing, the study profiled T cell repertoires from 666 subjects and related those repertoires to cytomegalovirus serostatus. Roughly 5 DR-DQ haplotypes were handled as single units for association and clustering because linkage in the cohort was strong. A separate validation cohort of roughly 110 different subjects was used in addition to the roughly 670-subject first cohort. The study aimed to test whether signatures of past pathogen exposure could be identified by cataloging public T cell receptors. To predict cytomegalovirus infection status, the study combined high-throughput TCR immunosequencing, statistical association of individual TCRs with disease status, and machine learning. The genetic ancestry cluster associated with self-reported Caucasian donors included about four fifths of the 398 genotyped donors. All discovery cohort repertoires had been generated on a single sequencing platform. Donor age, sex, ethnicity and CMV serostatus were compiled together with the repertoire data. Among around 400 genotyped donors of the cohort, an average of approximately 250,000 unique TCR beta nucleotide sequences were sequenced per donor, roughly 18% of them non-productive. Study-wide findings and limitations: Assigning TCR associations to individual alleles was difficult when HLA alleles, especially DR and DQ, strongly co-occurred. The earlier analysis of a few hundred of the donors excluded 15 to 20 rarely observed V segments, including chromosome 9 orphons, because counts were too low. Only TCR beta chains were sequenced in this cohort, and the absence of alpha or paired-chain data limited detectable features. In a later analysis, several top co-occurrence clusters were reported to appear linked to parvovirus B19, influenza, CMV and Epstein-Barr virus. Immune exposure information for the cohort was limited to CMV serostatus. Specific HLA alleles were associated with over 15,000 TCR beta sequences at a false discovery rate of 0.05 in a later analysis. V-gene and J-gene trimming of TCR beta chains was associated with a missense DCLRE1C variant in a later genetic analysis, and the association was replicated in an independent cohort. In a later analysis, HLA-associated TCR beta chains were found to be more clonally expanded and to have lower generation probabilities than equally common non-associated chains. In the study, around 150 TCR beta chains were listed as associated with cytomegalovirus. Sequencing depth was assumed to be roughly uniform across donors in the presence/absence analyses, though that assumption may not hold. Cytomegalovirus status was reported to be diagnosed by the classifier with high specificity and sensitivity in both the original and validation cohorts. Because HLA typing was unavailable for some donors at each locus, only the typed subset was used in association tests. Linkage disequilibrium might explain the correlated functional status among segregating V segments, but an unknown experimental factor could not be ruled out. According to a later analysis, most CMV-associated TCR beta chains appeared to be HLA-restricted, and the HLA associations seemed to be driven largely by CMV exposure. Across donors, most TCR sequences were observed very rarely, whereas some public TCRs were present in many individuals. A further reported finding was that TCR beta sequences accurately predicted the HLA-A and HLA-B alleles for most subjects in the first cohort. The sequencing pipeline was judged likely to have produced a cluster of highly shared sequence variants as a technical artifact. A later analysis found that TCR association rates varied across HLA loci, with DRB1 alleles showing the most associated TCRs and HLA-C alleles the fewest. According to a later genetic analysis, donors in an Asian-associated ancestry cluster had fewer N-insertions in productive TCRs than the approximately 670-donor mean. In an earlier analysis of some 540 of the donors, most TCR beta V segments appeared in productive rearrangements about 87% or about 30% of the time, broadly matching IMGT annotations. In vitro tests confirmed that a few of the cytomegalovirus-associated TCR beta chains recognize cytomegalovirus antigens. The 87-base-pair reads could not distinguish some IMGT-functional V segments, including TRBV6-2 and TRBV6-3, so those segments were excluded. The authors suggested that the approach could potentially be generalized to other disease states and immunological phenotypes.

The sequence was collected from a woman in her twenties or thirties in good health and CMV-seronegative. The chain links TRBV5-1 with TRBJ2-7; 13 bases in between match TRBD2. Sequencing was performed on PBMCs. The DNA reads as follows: TGCGCCAGCAGCCCTTTACTAGCGGGAGGGCCAGGCGAGCAGTACTTC. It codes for CASSPLLAGGPGEQYF.